These 3 T cell receptor beta chains came from one sample sequenced in a study of blood T cell repertoires in COVID-19. Repertoires were generated with immunoSEQ multiplex PCR, while TCRdb's copy carries only in-frame clones and drops some. The table shows a few hundred thousand clones, with less than 90% occurring only once. Sequencing input: peripheral blood. Receptors originate from a man in his 70s with acute or convalescent COVID-19.

Here the CDR3 DNA reads TGCGCCAGCAGCCAAAGAGGAACAGGGGGCTTTCAGCCCCAGCATTTT. This gives the protein CASSQRGTGGFQPQHF. This rearrangement joins TRBV4-1 to TRBJ1-5; the match to TRBD1 covers 9 bases. From germline, CDR1 is MGHRA and CDR2 YSYEKL. Trimming took 2 bases from V and 6 from J; bases not matched to a gene: 8. The CDR3 runs 16 residues.

This chain uses TRBV28 with TRBJ1-1; no clear D. Trimming cost V 4 bases and J 0 bases, with 15 bases left between them. The CDR3 covers 16 residues. The germline CDR1 and CDR2 sequences are MDHEN and SYDVKM. In nucleotides, the CDR3 is TGTGCCAGCAGTTCCCCTCCCGGTAAAATGAACACTGAAGCTTTCTTT. Translating gives CASSSPPGKMNTEAFF.

The chain carries TRBV6-5 and TRBJ2-2; 9 bases match TRBD1. The V and J ends lost 6 bases and 5 bases, in that order; junction bases with no gene match: 7. The germline V gene encodes CDR1 MNHEY and CDR2 SVGAGI. The CDR3 has 15 amino acids. The CDR3 here is CASRGTGTSTGELFF. For the CDR3, the DNA is TGTGCCAGCAGAGGGACAGGGACGAGTACCGGGGAGCTGTTTTTT.